The 9 T cell receptor beta chains in this list originate from one sample, sequenced in a study of T-cell reconstitution after alpha-beta-depleted transplantation in children (TCRdb year 2016). The treatment or condition tag for this specimen amounts to: allogeneic hematopoietic cell transplantation with graft depleted of TCRalphabeta T cells and CD19 B cells. Receptors were amplified or captured by PCR. The instrument was an Illumina HiSeq 2500. TCR library preparation used molecular barcoding, with unique molecular identifiers applied to normalize quantification of the TCRbeta repertoire. TCRdb handled the public reads itself, with Q25 trimming in fastp and clone calling in MiXCR, and kept productive beta chains. For every CDR3 protein sequence, its rows merge into one entry that carries the most common genes and DNA. For this sample the table gives about 400,000 distinct CDR3 sequences, of which about a sixth were detected only once. The ten biggest clones cover approximately 28% of the sample.

The input for sequencing was PBMCs, mostly from graft donor cells, taken 360 days after TCRalphabeta/CD19-depleted stem cell transplant. These receptors all stem from a boy under three years old who had a stem cell transplant for Wiskott-Aldrich syndrome, so the T cells may come from the graft donor.

This clonotype was recorded a few times. This rearrangement joins TRBV3-1 to TRBJ2-2; D unclear. V was trimmed by 0 bases and J by 4 bases, leaving 9 bases between them. The CDR3 has 15 residues. Germline V gives CDR1 LGHDT, CDR2 YNNKEL (reference sequence). The CDR3 loop is CASSQEIVITGELFF. The CDR3 DNA reads TGTGCCAGCAGCCAAGAGATAGTGATCACCGGGGAGCTGTTTTTT.

This chain connects TRBV5-1 to TRBJ1-1, with D possibly being TRBD1 (5 bases). Trimming cost V 3 bases and J 1 base, with 13 bases left between them. CDR3 length: 15 amino acids. Germline assignment: CDR1 SGHRS and CDR2 YFSETQ. CDR3 sequence (DNA): TGCGCCAGCAGCTCAAATACAGGACCGAACACTGAAGCTTTCTTT. As protein: CASSSNTGPNTEAFF.

This clonotype was picked up a small number of times. The gene calls are TRBV29-1 and TRBJ1-1; D is unclear. The V gene's germline CDR1 is SQVTM and CDR2 ANQGSEA. V was pared by 6 bases and J by 5 bases, with 13 bases between. The CDR3 contains 12 residues. The CDR3 nucleotides read TGCAGCGTGTTGGACCTGTGGACTGAAGCTTTCTTT. Its protein is CSVLDLWTEAFF.

The chain joins TRBV2 to TRBJ1-5, with D perhaps matching TRBD1 (6 bases). Per the germline V gene, CDR1 is SNHLY and CDR2 is FYNNEI. The CDR3 length is 15 residues. Between the trimmed V and J ends, which lost 6 bases and 4 bases, there was a span of 16 bases. CDR3 sequence reads: CASSTRGTRNQPQHF. CDR3 bases: TGTGCCAGCAGCACCAGGGGAACCCGTAATCAGCCCCAGCATTTT.

The rearrangement links TRBV28 to TRBJ1-4; D not resolved. V was pared by 5 bases and J by 0 bases, with 13 bases between. Germline assignment: CDR1 MDHEN and CDR2 SYDVKM. The CDR3 consists of 16 residues. CDR3 coding DNA: TGTGCCAGCAGTACCCAGTGGCGGCCAACTAATGAAAAACTGTTTTTT. Translating it yields CASSTQWRPTNEKLFF.

This clonotype has a handful of counts. V and J are TRBV7-2 and TRBJ2-7; unclear D gene. This CDR3 has 13 residues. V lost 1 base and J lost 5, with 9 bases in between. Germline V gives CDR1 SGHTA, CDR2 FQGNSA. CDR3 DNA: TGTGCCAGCAGCTTAGTACGGACCAACGAGCAGTACTTC. Its translation is CASSLVRTNEQYF.

This rearrangement joins TRBV7-8 to TRBJ2-7; 8 nucleotides line up with TRBD1. The CDR3 runs to 15 residues. After removal of 2 bases from V and 6 bases from J, the junction contained 9 bases not matched to a gene. Germline CDR1 reads SGHVS; CDR2 reads FQNEAQ. CDR3 coding DNA: TGTGCCAGCAGCTTAATGCAGGGGGCTCCTAGCGAGCAGTACTTC. It translates to CASSLMQGAPSEQYF.

This clonotype was counted at least ten times. CDR3 protein: CASSLGETTGELFF. In nucleotides, the CDR3 is TGTGCCAGCAGTTTAGGGGAGACGACCGGGGAGCTGTTTTTT. The chain recombines TRBV12-3 or TRBV12-4 with TRBJ2-2; maybe TRBD2 (5 bases). Trimming took 1 base from V and 5 from J, leaving 8 bases between them. The CDR3 spans 14 residues.

This clonotype was observed once. This rearrangement joins TRBV2 to TRBJ2-3, with D uncertain. The CDR3 is made up of 14 amino acids. V shed 3 bases and J shed 5 bases, with 12 bases lying between them. Germline V gene data show CDR1 as SNHLY and CDR2 as FYNNEI. In nucleotides, the CDR3 is TGTGCCAGCAGTGAGCTATTACATGAAGATACGCAGTATTTT. It is translated as CASSELLHEDTQYF.